This T cell receptor (beta chain) was sequenced in a study of T cell responses to AZD1222 COVID-19 vaccine. Study-level points and caveats: Following two doses of AZD1222, Spike-specific TCR breadth and depth rose. Unmutated variant regions are reportedly targeted by nearly half of spike-specific TCRs. Among vaccine-associated CD4 TCRs, coverage spanned spike, with dominance at 160-218 and 743-854. The donor cohort was predominantly white British with a female majority, and clonal diversity may have been underestimated.

Assay used: immunoSEQ multiplex PCR; TCRdb lists only in-frame clones, some missing. The table lists about 97,000 clones, roughly 84% of them singletons. This clone showed up just once. Its antigen is undetermined. This specimen consisted of peripheral blood, obtained on day 0 of AZD1222 vaccination. This clonotype originated in an adult in good health.

This CDR3 is CASRDSSGKQYF. The CDR3 DNA reads TGTGCCAGCAGAGATTCTAGCGGGAAGCAGTACTTC. The genes are TRBV13 and TRBJ2-7, with 9 bases that match TRBD2. Germline values: CDR1 PRHDT, CDR2 FYEKMQ (reference sequence). J gave up 8 bases and V 6 bases, and 5 bases lay outside the gene matches. The CDR3 spans 12 residues.